The 2 T cell receptor beta chains in this list originate from one sample, sequenced in a study of T cell changes during pregnancy in multiple sclerosis. The method was immunoSEQ multiplex PCR; TCRdb's version includes in-frame clones alone and lacks a portion of them. This sample has more than 50,000 clones; 90% occur once, and the top ten carry 3.3%. This specimen was peripheral blood, taken in the first trimester of pregnancy. These receptors all stem from a female donor in good health, enrolled as a control in a pregnancy study.

This clone has a handful of counts. V is TRBV18 and J is TRBJ2-7; 7 bases are a match to TRBD2. V gave up 6 bases and J gave up 5 bases; unmatched junction bases: 7. The germline V gene encodes CDR1 KGHSH and CDR2 LQKENI. This CDR3 has 13 residues. CDR3: CASSDGGIHEQYF. The CDR3 DNA sequence: TGTGCCAGCTCCGACGGGGGGATCCACGAGCAGTACTTC.

CDR3: CASSLLGTGDKNIQYF. DNA for the CDR3: TGTGCCAGCAGTTTATTAGGGACAGGGGACAAAAACATTCAGTACTTC. The chain recombines TRBV27 with TRBJ2-4, with 10 bases fitting TRBD1. CDR1 and CDR2 (germline): MNHEY, SMNVEV (reference sequence). V was clipped by 1 base and J by 3 bases; unmatched bases: 3. The CDR3 runs to 16 residues.